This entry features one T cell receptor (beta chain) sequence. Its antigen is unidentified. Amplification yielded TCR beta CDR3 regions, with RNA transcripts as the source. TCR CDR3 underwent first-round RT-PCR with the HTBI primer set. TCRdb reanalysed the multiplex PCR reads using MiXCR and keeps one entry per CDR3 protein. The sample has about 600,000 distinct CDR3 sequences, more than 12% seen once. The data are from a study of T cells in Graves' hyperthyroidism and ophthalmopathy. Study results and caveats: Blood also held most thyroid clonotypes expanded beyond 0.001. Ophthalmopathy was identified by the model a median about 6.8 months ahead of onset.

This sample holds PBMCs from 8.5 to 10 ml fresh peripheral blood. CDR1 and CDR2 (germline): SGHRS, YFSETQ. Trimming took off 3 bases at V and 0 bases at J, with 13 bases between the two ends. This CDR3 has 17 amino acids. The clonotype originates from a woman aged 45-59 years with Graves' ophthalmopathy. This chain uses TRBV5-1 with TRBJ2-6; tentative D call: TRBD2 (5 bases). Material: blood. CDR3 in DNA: TGCGCCAGCAGCTCGACGGGAACCCTCTCTGGGGCCAACGTCCTGACTTTC. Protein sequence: CASSSTGTLSGANVLTF.